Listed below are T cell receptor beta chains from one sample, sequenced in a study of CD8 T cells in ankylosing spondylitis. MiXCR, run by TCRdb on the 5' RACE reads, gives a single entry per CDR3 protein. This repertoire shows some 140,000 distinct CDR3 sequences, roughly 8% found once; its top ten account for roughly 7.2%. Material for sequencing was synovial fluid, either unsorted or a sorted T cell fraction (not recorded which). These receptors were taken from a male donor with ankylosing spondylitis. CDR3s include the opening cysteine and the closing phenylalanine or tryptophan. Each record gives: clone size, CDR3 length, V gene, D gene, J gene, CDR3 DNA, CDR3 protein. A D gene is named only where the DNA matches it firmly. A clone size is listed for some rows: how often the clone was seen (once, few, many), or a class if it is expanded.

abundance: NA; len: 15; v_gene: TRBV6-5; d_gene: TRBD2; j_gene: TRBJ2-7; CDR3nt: TGTGCCAGCAGTTTTAGCGGGACGATCTTGTACGAGCAGTACTTC; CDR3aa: CASSFSGTILYEQYF
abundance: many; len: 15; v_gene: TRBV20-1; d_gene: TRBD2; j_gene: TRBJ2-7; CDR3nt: TGCAGTGCTAGAGCTTCTAGCGGGAGGTTCGACGAGCAGTACTTC; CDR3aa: CSARASSGRFDEQYF
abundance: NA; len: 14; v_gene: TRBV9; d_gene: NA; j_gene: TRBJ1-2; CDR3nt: TGTGCCAGCAGCCCAAGTCCAGTGGAGACGGGCTACACCTTC; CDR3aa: CASSPSPVETGYTF
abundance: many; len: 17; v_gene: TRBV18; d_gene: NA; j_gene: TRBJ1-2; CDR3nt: TGTGCCAGCTCACCGAGTCCTACCAGGGGAACTAACTATGGCTACACCTTC; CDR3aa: CASSPSPTRGTNYGYTF
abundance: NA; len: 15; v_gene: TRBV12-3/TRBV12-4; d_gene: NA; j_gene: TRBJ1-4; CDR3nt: TGTGCCAGCAGTTTGGGGGGAATCATAAGTGAAAAACTGTTTTTT; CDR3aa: CASSLGGIISEKLFF
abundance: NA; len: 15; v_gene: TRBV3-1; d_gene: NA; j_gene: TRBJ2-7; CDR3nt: TGTGCCAGCAGCCAAGGGACACCCGAAAGCTACGAGCAGTACTTC; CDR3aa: CASSQGTPESYEQYF
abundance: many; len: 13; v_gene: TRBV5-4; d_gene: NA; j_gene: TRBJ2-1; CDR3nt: TGTGCCAGCAGCTTTTATAGCGGAAATGAGCAGTTCTTC; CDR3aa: CASSFYSGNEQFF
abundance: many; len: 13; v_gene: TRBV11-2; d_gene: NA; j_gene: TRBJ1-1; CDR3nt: TGTGCCAGCAGCCAGCAAGGTGACAGCGAAGCTTTCTTT; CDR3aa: CASSQQGDSEAFF
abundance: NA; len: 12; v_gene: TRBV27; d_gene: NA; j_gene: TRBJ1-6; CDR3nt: TGTGCCAGCAGTTTCGCCGCTGGTACCCTCCACTTT; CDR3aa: CASSFAAGTLHF
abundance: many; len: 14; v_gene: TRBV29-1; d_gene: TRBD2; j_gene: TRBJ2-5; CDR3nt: TGCAGCGTTGCCCCGGCGGGAGCGCAAGAGACCCAGTACTTC; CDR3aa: CSVAPAGAQETQYF
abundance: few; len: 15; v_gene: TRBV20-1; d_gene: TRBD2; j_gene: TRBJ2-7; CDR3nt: TGCAGTGCTGGGGTGGGTAGCGGGAGGGCTTACGAGCAGTACTTC; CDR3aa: CSAGVGSGRAYEQYF
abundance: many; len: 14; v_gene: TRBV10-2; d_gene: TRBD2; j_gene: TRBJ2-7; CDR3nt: TGCGCCAGCTCTGAACTAGCGGTAGCCTACGAGCAGTACTTC; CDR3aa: CASSELAVAYEQYF
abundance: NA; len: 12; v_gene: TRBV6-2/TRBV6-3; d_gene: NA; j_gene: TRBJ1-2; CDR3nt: TGTGCCAGCAGTTACGCCGAGGGTGGCTACACCTTC; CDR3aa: CASSYAEGGYTF
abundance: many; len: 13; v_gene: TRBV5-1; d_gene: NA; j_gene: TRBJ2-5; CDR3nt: TGCGCCAGCAAACCTGGGTTCTTCGAGACCCAGTACTTC; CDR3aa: CASKPGFFETQYF
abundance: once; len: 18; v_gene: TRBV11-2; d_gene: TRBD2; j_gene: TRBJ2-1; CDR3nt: TGTGCCAGCAGCTTAGGGGCTAGCGGGGGCGCCTCCTACAATGAGCAGTTCTTC; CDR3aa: CASSLGASGGASYNEQFF
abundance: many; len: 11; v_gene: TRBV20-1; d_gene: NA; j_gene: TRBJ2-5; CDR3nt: TGCAGTGCTCGGAGTACGGAGACCCAGTACTTC; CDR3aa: CSARSTETQYF
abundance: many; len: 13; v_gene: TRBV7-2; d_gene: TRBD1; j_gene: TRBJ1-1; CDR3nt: TGTGCCAGCAGCACCTCAGGGGGCACTGAAGCTTTCTTT; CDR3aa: CASSTSGGTEAFF
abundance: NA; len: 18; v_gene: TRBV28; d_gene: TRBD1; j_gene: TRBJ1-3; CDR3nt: TGTGCCAGCAGAGATAGGCCGGGACAGGGGTTTTCTGGAAACACCATATATTTT; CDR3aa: CASRDRPGQGFSGNTIYF
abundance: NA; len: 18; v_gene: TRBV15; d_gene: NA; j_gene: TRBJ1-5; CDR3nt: TGTGCCACCAGCAGAGACTACCCCTTGTTGGACAGCAATCAGCCCCAGCATTTT; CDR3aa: CATSRDYPLLDSNQPQHF
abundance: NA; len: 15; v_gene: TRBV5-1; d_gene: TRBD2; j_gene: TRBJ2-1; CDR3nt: TGCGCCAGCAGCTGGGGACTAGCGGGCCTTAATGAGCAGTTCTTC; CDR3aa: CASSWGLAGLNEQFF
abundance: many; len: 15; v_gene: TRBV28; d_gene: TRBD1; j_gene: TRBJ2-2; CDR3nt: TGTGCCAGCAGTTCGCCGACAGGGGGATCCGGGGAGCTGTTTTTT; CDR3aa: CASSSPTGGSGELFF
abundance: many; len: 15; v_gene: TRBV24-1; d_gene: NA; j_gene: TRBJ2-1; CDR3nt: TGTGCCACCAGTGCTATCGATAGCTCCTACAATGAGCAGTTCTTC; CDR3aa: CATSAIDSSYNEQFF
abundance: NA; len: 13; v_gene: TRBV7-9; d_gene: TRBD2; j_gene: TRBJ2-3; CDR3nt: TGTGCCAGCAGCTTACTAGCGGGGGATACGCAGTATTTT; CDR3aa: CASSLLAGDTQYF
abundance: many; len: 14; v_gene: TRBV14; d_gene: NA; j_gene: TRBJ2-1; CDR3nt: TGTGCCAGCAGCCAAGAAAGGGGCAGGAATGAGCAGTTCTTC; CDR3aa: CASSQERGRNEQFF
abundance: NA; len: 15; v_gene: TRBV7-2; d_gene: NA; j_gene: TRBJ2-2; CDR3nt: TGTGCCAGCAGCTTGATCGCCGGAGAGACCGGGGAGCTGTTTTTT; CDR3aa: CASSLIAGETGELFF
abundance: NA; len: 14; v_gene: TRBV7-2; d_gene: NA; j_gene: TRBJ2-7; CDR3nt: TGTGCCAGCAGCTTGGAGGCAGACTCCTACGAGCAGTACTTC; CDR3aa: CASSLEADSYEQYF
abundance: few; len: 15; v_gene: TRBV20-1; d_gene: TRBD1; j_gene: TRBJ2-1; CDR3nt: TGCAGTGCTAGAGATCCAAGGACAGGGGTTGGCGAGCAGTTCTTC; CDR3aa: CSARDPRTGVGEQFF
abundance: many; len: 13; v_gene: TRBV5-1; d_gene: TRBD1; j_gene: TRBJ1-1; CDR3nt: TGCGCCAGCAGTTATGGACAGGGCACTGAAGCTTTCTTT; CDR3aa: CASSYGQGTEAFF
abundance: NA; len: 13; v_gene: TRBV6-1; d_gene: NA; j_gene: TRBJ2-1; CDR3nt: TGTGCCAGCAGTGTCCCAGTGCACAATGAGCAGTTCTTC; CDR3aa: CASSVPVHNEQFF
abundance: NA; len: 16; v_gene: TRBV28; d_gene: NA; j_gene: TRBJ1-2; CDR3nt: TGTGCCAGCAGTGCCATACTCGGGGGCGGGAGCTATGGCTACACCTTC; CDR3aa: CASSAILGGGSYGYTF
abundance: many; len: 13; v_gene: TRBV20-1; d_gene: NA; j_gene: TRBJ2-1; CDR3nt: TGCAGTGCCCCGGGACTTCATTACAATGAGCAGTTCTTC; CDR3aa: CSAPGLHYNEQFF
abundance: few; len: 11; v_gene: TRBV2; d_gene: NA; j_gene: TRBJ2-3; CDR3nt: TGTGCCAGCGGGGTGGGAGATACGCAGTATTTT; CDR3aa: CASGVGDTQYF
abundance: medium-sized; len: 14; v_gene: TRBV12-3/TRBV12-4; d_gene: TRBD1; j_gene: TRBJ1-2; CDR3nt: TGTGCCAGCACCCGGACAGGGGGAAAATATGGCTACACCTTC; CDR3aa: CASTRTGGKYGYTF
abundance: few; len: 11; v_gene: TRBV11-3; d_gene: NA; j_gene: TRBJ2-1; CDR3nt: TGTGCCAGCAGCTTGACCAATGAGCAGTTCTTC; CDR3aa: CASSLTNEQFF
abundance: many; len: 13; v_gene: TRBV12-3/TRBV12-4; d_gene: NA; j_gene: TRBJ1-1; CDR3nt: TGTGCCAGCAGCCACTTCCAAGCTCCTGAAGCTTTCTTT; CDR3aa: CASSHFQAPEAFF
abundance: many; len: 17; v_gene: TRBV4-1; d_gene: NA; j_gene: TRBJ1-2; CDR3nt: TGCGCCAGCAGCCAATTCGGGGGCGAAACCCTCGCCTATGGCTACACCTTC; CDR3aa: CASSQFGGETLAYGYTF
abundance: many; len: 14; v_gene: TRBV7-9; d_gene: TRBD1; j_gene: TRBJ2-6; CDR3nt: TGTGCCAGCAGTTACAGGGACAGCACCAACGTCCTGACTTTC; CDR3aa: CASSYRDSTNVLTF
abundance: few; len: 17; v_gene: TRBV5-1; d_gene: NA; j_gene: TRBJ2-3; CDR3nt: TGCGCCAGCAGCTTCTTTGGGGTGACAGAGTACACAGATACGCAGTATTTT; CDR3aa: CASSFFGVTEYTDTQYF
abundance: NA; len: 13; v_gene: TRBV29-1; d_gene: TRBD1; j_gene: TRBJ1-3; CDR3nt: TGCAGCGTGATCCGGGACAGTGAAAACACCATATATTTT; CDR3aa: CSVIRDSENTIYF
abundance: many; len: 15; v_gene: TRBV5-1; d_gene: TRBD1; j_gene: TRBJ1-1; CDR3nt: TGCGCCAGCAGCGTGGACAGGGGCCGGGGTACTGAAGCTTTCTTT; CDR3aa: CASSVDRGRGTEAFF
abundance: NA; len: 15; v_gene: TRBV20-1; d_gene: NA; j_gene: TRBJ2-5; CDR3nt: TGCAGTGCTAGGGGTCTGATTTTGAGTGGAGAGACCCAGTACTTC; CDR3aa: CSARGLILSGETQYF
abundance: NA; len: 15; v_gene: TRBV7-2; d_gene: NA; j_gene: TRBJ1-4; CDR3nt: TGTGCCAGCAGCTTTGGAGGAGTCCAAAATGAAAAACTGTTTTTT; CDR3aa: CASSFGGVQNEKLFF
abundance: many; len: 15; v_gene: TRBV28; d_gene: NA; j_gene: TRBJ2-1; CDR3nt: TGTGCCAGCTTTGTCCCGGTCAGCGGCCACAATGAGCAGTTCTTC; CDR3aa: CASFVPVSGHNEQFF
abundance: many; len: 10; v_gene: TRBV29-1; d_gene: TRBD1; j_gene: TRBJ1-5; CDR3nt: TGCAGCCTCCGGGACAGCATGCAGCATTTT; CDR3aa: CSLRDSMQHF
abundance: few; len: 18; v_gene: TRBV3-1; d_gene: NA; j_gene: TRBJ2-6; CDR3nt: TGTGCCAGCAGCCTTTGGACAGTAGCGGGCTCTGGGGCCAACGTCCTGACTTTC; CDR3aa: CASSLWTVAGSGANVLTF
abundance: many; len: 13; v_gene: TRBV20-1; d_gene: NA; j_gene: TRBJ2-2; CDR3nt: TGCAGTGCTTCAACGGGGTTGGCCGGGGAGCTGTTTTTT; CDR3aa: CSASTGLAGELFF
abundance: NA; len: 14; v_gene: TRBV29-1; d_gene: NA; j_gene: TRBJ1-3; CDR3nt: TGCAGCGTTGAAGGGGGAGCGAGAGGAAACACCATATATTTT; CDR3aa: CSVEGGARGNTIYF
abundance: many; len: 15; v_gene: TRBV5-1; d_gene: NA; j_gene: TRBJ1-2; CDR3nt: TGCGCCAGCAGCTGGTCTGGGGGGCGAGGCTATGGCTACACCTTC; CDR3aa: CASSWSGGRGYGYTF
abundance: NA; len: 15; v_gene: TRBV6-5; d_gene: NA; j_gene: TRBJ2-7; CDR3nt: TGTGCCAGCATTATAGGTTCAGGGGTAGCCTACGAGCAGTACTTC; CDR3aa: CASIIGSGVAYEQYF
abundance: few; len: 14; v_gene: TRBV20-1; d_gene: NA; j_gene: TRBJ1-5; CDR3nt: TGCAGTGCTAGAGCGGTCGGGGGCAATCAGCCCCAGCATTTT; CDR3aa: CSARAVGGNQPQHF
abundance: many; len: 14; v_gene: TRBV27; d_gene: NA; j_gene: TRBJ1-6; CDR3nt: TGTGCCAGCACTTTATGGGCAGGGGTTTCACCCCTCCACTTT; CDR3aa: CASTLWAGVSPLHF
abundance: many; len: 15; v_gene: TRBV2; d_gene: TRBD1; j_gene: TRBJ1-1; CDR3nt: TGTGCCAGCAATAGCCCCGGGACAGTGAACACTGAAGCTTTCTTT; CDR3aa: CASNSPGTVNTEAFF
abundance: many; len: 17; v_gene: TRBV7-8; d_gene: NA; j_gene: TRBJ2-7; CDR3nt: TGTGCCAGCAGCTTAGCCCAGTCGAGACAGGCCCTCTACGAGCAGTACTTC; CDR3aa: CASSLAQSRQALYEQYF
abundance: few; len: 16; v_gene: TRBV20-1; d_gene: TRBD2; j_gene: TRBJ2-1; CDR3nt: TGCAGTGCTAGAAGACTAGCTGTGGCCTCCTACAATGAGCAGTTCTTC; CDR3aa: CSARRLAVASYNEQFF
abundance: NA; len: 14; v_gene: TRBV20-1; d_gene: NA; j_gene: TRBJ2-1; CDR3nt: TGCAGTGCCGCCAGAGGGGGGACCTACAATGAGCAGTTCTTC; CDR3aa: CSAARGGTYNEQFF
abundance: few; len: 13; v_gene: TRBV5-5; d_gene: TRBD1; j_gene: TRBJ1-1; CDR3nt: TGTGCCAGCAGCCGGGACAGTCGGACTGAAGCTTTCTTT; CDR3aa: CASSRDSRTEAFF
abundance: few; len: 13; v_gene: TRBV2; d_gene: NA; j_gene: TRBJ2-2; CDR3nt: TGTGCCAGTTTAACAGGGAGCACCGGGGAGCTGTTTTTT; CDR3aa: CASLTGSTGELFF
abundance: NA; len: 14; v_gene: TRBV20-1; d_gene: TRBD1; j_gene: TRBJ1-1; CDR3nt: TGCAGTGCTAGACGTGGAGGGGGCAACACTGAAGCTTTCTTT; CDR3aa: CSARRGGGNTEAFF
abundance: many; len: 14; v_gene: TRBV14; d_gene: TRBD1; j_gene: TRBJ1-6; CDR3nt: TGTGCCAGCAGAAGACAGGGGGATAATTCACCCCTCCACTTT; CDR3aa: CASRRQGDNSPLHF
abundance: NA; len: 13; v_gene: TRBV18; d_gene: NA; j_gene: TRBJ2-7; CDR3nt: TGTGCCAGCTCACCTTACAGTACCTACGAGCAGTACTTC; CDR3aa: CASSPYSTYEQYF